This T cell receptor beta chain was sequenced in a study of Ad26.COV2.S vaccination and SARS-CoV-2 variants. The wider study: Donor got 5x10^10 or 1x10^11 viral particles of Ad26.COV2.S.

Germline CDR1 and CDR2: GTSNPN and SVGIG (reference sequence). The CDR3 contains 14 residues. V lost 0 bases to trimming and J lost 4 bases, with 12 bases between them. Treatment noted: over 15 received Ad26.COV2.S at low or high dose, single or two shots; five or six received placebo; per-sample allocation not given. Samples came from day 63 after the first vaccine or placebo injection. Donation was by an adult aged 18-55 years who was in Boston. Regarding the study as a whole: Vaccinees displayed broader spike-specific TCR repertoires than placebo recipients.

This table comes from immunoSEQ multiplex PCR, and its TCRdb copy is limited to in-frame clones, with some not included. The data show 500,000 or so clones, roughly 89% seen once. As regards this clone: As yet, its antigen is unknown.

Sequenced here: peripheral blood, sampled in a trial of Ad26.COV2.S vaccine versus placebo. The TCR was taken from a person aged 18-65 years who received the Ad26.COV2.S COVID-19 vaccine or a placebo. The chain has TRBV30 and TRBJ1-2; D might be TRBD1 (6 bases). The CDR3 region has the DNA TGTGCCTGGAGTGTAGGGGGGGGCAGCTATGGCTACACCTTC. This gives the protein CAWSVGGGSYGYTF.